The clone carrying this T cell receptor beta chain was detected ten times or more. This entry is derived from a study of T cells in Graves' hyperthyroidism and ophthalmopathy. Amplification of TCR beta CDR3 regions was performed using RNA transcripts as template. TCR CDR3 underwent first-round RT-PCR with the HTBI primer set. From the multiplex PCR reads, TCRdb called clonotypes with MiXCR, one entry per CDR3 protein. The sample includes around 580,000 distinct CDR3 sequences, about a sixth of them seen just once. The germline V gene encodes CDR1 SGHTA and CDR2 FQGNSA. The germline V and J ends were trimmed by 5 bases and 7 bases, with 18 bases remaining between them. The CDR3 extends over 15 amino acids.

The chain combines TRBV7-2 with TRBJ1-5, with a weak D call TRBD1 (6 bases). Material for sequencing was blood. The origin of this receptor is a woman aged 18 to 35 with Graves' hyperthyroidism. CDR3 bases: TGTGCCAGCAGCCAAGGCGGGGGCGCAAAGCAGCCCCAGCATTTT. Amino acids: CASSQGGGAKQPQHF.